The rows below give T cell receptor beta chains drawn from one sample of a study of cytomegalovirus exposure and HLA in healthy donors. The method was immunoSEQ multiplex PCR; TCRdb's version includes in-frame clones alone and lacks a portion of them. The profile shows about 160,000 clones, around 80% of them singletons. Specimen: PBMCs. The source of these receptors is a girl between 10 and 17 years old in good health and CMV-seropositive. Both conserved end residues are trimmed from each CDR3. The order of the fields is V gene, clone size, CDR3 protein. Size values are once, few and many counts, or a class for expanded clones, and some rows have none.

>TRBV21-1|NA
ASSTARVGLTEAF
>TRBV9|NA
ASSSRDSSRKSSYNEQF
>TRBV28|NA
ASSLWSSGGTGELF
>TRBV4-1|NA
ASSPREGAAGNEQF
>TRBV18|NA
ASSPNPGQFYEQY
>TRBV6-5|NA
ASSYADTSPELF
>TRBV5-4|NA
ASSLRTGGDYGYT
>TRBV5-1|NA
ASSLGATQETQY
>TRBV7-3|NA
ASSQDRTGGYT
>TRBV7-9|NA
ASSLSGGAHNEQF
>TRBV4-1|NA
ASSQGSGGHQETQY
>TRBV13|NA
ASSLKAGQGLYGYT
>TRBV4-1|NA
ASSQELPSGRVYNEQF
>TRBV6-6|once
ASRRFAAQSYEQY
>TRBV19|many
ASSSGASGRALYEQY
>TRBV11-2|NA
ASSLGWSSGRAETQY
>TRBV29-1|NA
SVGVRGTSGANVLT
>TRBV18|few
ASSPFSSGRQETQY
>TRBV7-8|NA
ASSLHQGAGRNTGELF
>TRBV5-1|NA
ASSLRLAGAANIQY
>TRBV7-2|NA
ASSPRVGEQY
>TRBV10-1|NA
ASSATGASRNTEAF
>TRBV30|NA
AWSVGVRAGETQY
>TRBV7-3|NA
ASSFPGRGRLYGYT
>TRBV11-2|NA
ASSLYGGYEQY
>TRBV4-3|NA
ASSQDHGRAEAF
>TRBV30|NA
AWSKDSHQETQY
>TRBV13|once
ASRGLAGGREQY
>TRBV5-4|NA
ASSFPSGGAVWVTEQF
>TRBV30|NA
AWWGGGRLEAF
>TRBV5-1|NA
ASSFLPPGTGISGANVLT
>TRBV27|NA
ASSLNRGGNQPQH
>TRBV29-1|NA
SVADRVSYEQY
>TRBV5-1|NA
ASSLGQGQDTQY
>TRBV28|NA
ASNPVDRDQPQH
>TRBV25-1|NA
ASTPDRNTGELF
>TRBV7-8|NA
ASSLAGTSQETQY
>TRBV18|NA
ASSQAGGHSGNTIY
>TRBV6-5|NA
ASTPSGGNTGELF
>TRBV15|NA
ATSTYRVGGNYGYT
>TRBV6-1|NA
ASSAQGQPQH
>TRBV15|NA
ATGAGLAEYNEQF
>TRBV29-1|NA
SVMGGRAYNEQF
>TRBV7-3|NA
ASSPWVEGLRNGYT
>TRBV5-1|NA
ASSTGLAHNEQF
>TRBV25-1|NA
ASSPKEGHQNTEAF
>TRBV6-5|NA
ASSYSMEVDGYT
>TRBV5-1|once
ASSPRNLAQSIEQY
>TRBV29-1|once
SVVVYGDTRNEKLF
>TRBV19|few
ASSIGREAGYT
>TRBV10-2|NA
ASSEPGTGAAEAF
>TRBV2|medium-sized
ASSGVGGYGYT
>TRBV10-3|few
AISELTGELF
>TRBV19|NA
ASSIRGEAF
>TRBV7-9|few
ASSPGMSGANVLT
>TRBV27|once
ATGGQGGVTSSYEQY
>TRBV4-3|NA
ASSQVGGGTINTGELF